This T cell receptor beta chain comes out of a study of cytomegalovirus exposure and HLA in healthy donors (dated 2017 in TCRdb). Notes on the research overall: The 500 to 700 repertoires of the first cohort and the roughly 110 validation repertoires were produced on the same platform, according to a later analysis. The study aimed to test whether signatures of past pathogen exposure could be identified by cataloging public T cell receptors. In addition to the first cohort of hundreds of subjects, a separate validation cohort of some 120 different subjects was used. To predict cytomegalovirus infection status, the study combined high-throughput TCR immunosequencing, statistical association of individual TCRs with disease status, and machine learning.

Study-wide conclusions, independent of this receptor: The classifier was reported to diagnose cytomegalovirus status with high specificity and sensitivity in both the original cohort and the validation cohort. The study listed around 160 TCR beta chains as associated with cytomegalovirus. All 130 or so repertoires were used to score co-occurrence in the validation cohort in a later analysis, because that analysis had no HLA typing for the cohort. Of the cluster scores, 90% to 95% were above 0 in a later analysis, which found that TCRs clustered in the first cohort also tended to co-occur in the approximately 120 validation repertoires. In vitro tests confirmed that three of the cytomegalovirus-associated TCR beta chains recognize cytomegalovirus antigens. Most TCR sequences were seen in very few donors, while some public TCRs were found in many individuals. According to the authors, the approach could potentially be generalized to other disease states and immunological phenotypes.

Library creation used the immunoSEQ multiplex PCR assay. In the paper's pipeline: A statistical classification framework was built for diagnosing cytomegalovirus status from the catalog of TCR beta chain sequences. In TCRdb, the immuneACCESS table is reduced to in-frame sequences with V and J assigned. These tables do not hold every clone; where another copy was compared, an unresolved V gene accounts for under half, and the others remain unexplained. That table gives V, J and clone size, and the DNA gave D and trimming. This sample comprises approximately 150,000 clones, about 89% of them detected only once. The top ten clonotypes cover 3% to 3.5% of the sample. Measured from the cysteine to the phenylalanine, the CDR3 is 15 residues long. Just the 45-base CDR3 DNA is kept, in frame starting at base 1. Trimming takes 4 bases off V and 4 bases off J; junction bases not matched to a gene: 8. From a lookup of the germline V gene, CDR1 and CDR2 are SGDLS and YYNGEE.

Donors formed part of the validation cohort, which comprised 120 subjects and was distinct from the first cohort of fewer than 750 subjects. To note about this clone: Its antigen has not been determined. No much larger clonotype is one base removed from it; base qualities were not supplied.

The sequence is built from TRBV9 and TRBJ1-2, with 9 bases matching TRBD1. The source material was PBMCs. The TCR originated in a woman between 18 and 29 years old in good health and CMV-seropositive. The DNA sequence follows: TGTGCCAGCAGCTCCCGACAGGGGGGCGGCTATGGCTACACCTTC. Its protein product is CASSSRQGGGYGYTF.